This TCR beta chain was identified in a study of cytomegalovirus exposure and HLA in healthy donors. General study points: The classifier reportedly diagnosed cytomegalovirus status with high sensitivity and specificity. Because they were indistinguishable, some V segments, including TRBV6-2 and TRBV6-3, were excluded.

Vbeta (60) and Jbeta (13) primers were used in the PCR. Generated by immunoSEQ multiplex PCR, the TCRdb table keeps only in-frame clones and is missing some. The sample yields about 140,000 clones, 60% to 85% seen once. The sample holds one count of this clone. No antigen is known for it. Looked up from germline, CDR1 is WNHNN and CDR2 is SYGVQD (reference sequence). V was pared by 2 bases and J by 2 bases, with 10 bases between. The CDR3 totals 15 residues. The sequence was collected from a male donor in good health and CMV-seropositive. The sample consisted of PBMCs. This chain links TRBV10-1 with TRBJ2-1, with a weak D call TRBD2 (6 bases). CDR3: CASSEVAVTYNEQFF. CDR3 in DNA: TGCGCCAGCAGTGAGGTAGCGGTTACCTACAATGAGCAGTTCTTC.